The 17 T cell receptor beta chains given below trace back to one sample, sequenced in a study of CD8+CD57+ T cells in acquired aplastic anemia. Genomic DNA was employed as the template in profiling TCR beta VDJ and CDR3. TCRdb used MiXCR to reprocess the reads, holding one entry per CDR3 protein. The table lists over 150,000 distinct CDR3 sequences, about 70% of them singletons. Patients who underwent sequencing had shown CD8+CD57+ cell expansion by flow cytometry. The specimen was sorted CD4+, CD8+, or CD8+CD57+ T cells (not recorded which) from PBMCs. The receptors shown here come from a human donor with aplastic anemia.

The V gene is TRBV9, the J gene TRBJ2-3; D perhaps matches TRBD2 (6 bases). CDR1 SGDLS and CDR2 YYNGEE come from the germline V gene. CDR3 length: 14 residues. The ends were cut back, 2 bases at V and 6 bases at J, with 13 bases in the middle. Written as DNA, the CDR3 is TGTGCCAGCAGCGTCCTCGGCGGGGAGGATACGCAGTATTTT. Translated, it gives CASSVLGGEDTQYF.

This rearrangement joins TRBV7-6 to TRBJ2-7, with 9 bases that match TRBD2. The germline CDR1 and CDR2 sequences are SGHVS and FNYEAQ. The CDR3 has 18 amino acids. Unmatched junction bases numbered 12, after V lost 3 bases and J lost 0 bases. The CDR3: CASSFDRGLAGSSYEQYF. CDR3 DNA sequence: TGTGCCAGCAGCTTTGATAGGGGTCTAGCGGGATCCTCCTACGAGCAGTACTTC.

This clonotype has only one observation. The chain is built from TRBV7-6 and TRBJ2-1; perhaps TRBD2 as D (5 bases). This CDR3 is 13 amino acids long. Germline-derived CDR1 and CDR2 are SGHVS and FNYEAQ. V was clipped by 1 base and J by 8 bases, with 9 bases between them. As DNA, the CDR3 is TGTGCCAGCAGCTTAGTCTCTAGCCATGAGCAGTTCTTC. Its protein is CASSLVSSHEQFF.

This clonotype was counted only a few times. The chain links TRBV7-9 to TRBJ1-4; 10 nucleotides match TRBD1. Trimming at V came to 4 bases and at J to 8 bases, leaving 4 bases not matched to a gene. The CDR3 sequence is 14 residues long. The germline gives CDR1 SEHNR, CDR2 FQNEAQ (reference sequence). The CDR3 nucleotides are TGTGCCAGCAGCTCCGGGACAGGGGTCGAAAAACTGTTTTTT. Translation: CASSSGTGVEKLFF.

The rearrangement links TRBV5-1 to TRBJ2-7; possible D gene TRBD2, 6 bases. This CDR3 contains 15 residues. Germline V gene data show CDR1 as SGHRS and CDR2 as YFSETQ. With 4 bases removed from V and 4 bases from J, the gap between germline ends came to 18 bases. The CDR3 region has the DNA TGCGCCAGCAGCCCCACGGGGGTAGTCTCTTACGAGCAGTACTTC. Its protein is CASSPTGVVSYEQYF.

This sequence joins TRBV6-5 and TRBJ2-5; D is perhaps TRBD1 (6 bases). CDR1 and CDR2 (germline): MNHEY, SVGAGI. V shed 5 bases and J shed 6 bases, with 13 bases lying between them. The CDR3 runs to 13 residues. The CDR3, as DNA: TGTGCCAGCAGTAACGACAGGAGGCAGACCCAGTACTTC. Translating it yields CASSNDRRQTQYF.

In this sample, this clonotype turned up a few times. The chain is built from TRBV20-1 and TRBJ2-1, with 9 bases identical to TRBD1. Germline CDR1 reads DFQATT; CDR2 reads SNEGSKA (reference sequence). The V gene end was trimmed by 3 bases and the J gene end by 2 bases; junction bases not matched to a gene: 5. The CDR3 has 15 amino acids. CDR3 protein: CSASFRDRAYNEQFF. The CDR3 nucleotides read TGCAGTGCTAGCTTCCGGGACAGGGCCTACAATGAGCAGTTCTTC.

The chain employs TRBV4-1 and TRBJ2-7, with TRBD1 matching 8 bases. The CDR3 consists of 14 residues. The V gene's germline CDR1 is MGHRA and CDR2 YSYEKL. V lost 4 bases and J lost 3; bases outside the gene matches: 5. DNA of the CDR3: TGCGCCAGCAGCCCTTCGGACAGGGTCTACGAGCAGTACTTC. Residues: CASSPSDRVYEQYF.

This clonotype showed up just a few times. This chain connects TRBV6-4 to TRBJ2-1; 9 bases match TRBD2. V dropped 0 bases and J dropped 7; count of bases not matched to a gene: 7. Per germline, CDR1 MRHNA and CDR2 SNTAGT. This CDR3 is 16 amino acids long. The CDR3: CASSDSVSGGGNEQFF. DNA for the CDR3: TGTGCCAGCAGTGACTCTGTTAGCGGGGGCGGGAATGAGCAGTTCTTC.

DNA of the CDR3: TGTGCCAGCAGCTTAAACCCGGGGACCCGGGCAGATACGCAGTATTTT. The encoded protein is CASSLNPGTRADTQYF. This chain links TRBV7-3 with TRBJ2-3; D might be TRBD1 or TRBD2, each matching 5 bases. From germline, CDR1 is SGHTA and CDR2 FQGTGA. The CDR3 is made up of 16 amino acids. Trimming pared 1 base from V and 4 bases from J, leaving 15 bases between.

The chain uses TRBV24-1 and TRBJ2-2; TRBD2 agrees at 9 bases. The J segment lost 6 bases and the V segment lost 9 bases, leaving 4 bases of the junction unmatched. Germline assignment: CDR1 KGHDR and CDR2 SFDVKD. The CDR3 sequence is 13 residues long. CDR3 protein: CATGLAGPGELFF. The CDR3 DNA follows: TGTGCCACCGGGCTAGCGGGGCCCGGGGAGCTGTTTTTT.

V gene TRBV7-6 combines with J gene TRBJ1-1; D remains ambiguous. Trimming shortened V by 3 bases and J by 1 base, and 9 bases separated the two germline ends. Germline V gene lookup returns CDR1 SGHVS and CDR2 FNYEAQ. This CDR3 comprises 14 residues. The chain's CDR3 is CASSLFNGNTEAFF. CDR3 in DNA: TGTGCCAGCAGCTTGTTCAACGGGAACACTGAAGCTTTCTTT. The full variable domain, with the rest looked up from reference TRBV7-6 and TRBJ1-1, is GAGVSQSPRYKVTKRGQDVALRCDPISGHVSLYWYRQALGQGPEFLTYFNYEAQQDKSGLPNDRFSAERPEGSISTLTIQRTEQRDSAMYRCASSLFNGNTEAFFGQGTRLTVV.

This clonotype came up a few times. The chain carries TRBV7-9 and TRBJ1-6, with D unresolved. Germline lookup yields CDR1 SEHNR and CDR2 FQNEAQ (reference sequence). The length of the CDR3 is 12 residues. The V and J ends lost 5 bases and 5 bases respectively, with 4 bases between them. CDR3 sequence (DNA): TGTGCCAGCAGCACAAATAATTCACCCCTCCACTTT. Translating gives CASSTNNSPLHF.

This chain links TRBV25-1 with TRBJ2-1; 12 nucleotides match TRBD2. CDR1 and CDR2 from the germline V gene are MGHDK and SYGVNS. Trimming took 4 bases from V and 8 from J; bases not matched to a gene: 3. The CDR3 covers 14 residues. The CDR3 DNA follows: TGTGCCAGCAGTGGACTAGCGGGAGTCGATGAGCAGTTCTTC. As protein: CASSGLAGVDEQFF.

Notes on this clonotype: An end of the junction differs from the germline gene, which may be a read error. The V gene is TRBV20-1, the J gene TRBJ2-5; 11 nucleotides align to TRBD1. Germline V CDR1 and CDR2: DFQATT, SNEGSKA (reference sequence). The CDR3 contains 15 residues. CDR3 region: CSARDLGQGAETQYF. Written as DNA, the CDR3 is TGCAGTGCTAGAGATTTAGGACAGGGGGCTGAGACCCAATACTTC.

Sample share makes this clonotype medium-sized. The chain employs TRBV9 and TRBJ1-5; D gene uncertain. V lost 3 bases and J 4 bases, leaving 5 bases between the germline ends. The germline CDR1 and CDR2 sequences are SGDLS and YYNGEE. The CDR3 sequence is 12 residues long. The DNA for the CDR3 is TGTGCCAGCAGCGGACTGAATCAGCCCCAGCATTTT. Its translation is CASSGLNQPQHF.

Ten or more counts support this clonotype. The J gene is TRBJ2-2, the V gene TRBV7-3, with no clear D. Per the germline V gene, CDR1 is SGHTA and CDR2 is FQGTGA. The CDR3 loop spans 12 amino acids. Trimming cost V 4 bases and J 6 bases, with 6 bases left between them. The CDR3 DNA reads TGTGCCAGCAGCTCCTCCTCCGGGGAGCTGTTTTTT. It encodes CASSSSSGELFF.